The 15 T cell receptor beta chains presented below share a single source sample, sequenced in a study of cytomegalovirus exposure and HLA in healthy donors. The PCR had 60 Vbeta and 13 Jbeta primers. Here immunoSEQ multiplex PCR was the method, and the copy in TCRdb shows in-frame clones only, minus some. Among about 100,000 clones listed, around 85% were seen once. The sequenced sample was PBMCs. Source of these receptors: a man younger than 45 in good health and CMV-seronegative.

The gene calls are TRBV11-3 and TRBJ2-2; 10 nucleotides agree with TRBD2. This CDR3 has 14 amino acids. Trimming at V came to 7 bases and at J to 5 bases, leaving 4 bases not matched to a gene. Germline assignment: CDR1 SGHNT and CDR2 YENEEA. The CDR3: CASKRTSGTGELFF. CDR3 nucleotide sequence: TGTGCCAGCAAGAGGACTAGCGGAACCGGGGAGCTGTTTTTT. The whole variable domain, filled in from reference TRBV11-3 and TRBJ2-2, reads EAGVVQSPRYKIIEKKQPVAFWCNPISGHNTLYWYLQNLGQGPELLIRYENEEAVDDSQLPKDRFSAERLKGVDSTLKIQPAELGDSAVYLCASKRTSGTGELFFGEGSRLTVL.

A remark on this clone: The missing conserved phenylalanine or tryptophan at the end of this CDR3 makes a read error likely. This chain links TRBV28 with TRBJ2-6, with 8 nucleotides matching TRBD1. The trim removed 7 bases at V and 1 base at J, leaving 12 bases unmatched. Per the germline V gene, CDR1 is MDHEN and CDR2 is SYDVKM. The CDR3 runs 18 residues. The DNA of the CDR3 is TGTGCCAGCACCATCGACAGGGGATATAGTTCTGGGGCCAACGTCCTGACTGTC. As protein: CASTIDRGYSSGANVLTV.

Here the CDR3 DNA reads TGTGCCAGCAGCTTAAATGCCGGGGAGTACAATGAGCAGTTCTTC. This encodes CASSLNAGEYNEQFF. The V call is TRBV7-3, the J call TRBJ2-1; tentatively, D is TRBD2 (5 bases). The CDR3 contains 15 residues. With 1 base removed from V and 4 bases from J, the gap between germline ends came to 11 bases. CDR1 is SGHTA and CDR2 is FQGTGA in the germline V gene.

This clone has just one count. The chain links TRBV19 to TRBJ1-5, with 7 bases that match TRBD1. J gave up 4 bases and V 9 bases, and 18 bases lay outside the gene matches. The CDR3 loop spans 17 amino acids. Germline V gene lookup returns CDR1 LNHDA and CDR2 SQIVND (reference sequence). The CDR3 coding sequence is TGTGCCAGCACCGCCCGATCCGGGACAGATGAAAATCAGCCCCAGCATTTT. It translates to CASTARSGTDENQPQHF.

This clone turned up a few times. The CDR3, as DNA: TGTGCCAGCACCTCCTTACGGGGGTCCAGGGCTGACTATGGCTACACCTTC. Residues: CASTSLRGSRADYGYTF. The chain joins TRBV28 to TRBJ1-2, with D possibly TRBD1 on 5 matching bases. Germline CDR1 reads MDHEN; CDR2 reads SYDVKM. The CDR3 spans 17 residues. V lost 7 bases and J 3 bases, leaving 24 bases between the germline ends.

The CDR3 sequence: CASSIDLEGFGSYEQYF. Here the CDR3 DNA reads TGTGCCAGTAGTATAGATCTCGAGGGTTTCGGCTCCTACGAGCAGTACTTC. This chain uses TRBV19 with TRBJ2-7; possible D gene TRBD2, 5 bases. Germline V lookup: CDR1 LNHDA, CDR2 SQIVND (reference sequence). Trimming took off 0 bases at V and 0 bases at J, with 15 bases between the two ends. The CDR3 has 17 residues. Based on the CDR3 plus reference TRBV19 and TRBJ2-7, the full variable domain is DGGITQSPKYLFRKEGQNVTLSCEQNLNHDAMYWYRQDPGQGLRLIYYSQIVNDFQKGDIAEGYSVSREKKESFPLTVTSAQKNPTAFYLCASSIDLEGFGSYEQYFGPGTRLTVT.

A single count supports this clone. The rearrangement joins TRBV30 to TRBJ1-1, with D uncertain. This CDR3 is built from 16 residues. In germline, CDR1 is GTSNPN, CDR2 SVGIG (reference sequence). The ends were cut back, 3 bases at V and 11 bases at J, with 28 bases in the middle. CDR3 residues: CAWSRAYRELGRWAFF. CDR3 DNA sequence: TGTGCCTGGAGCCGTGCCTATCGGGAGTTGGGTCGTTGGGCTTTCTTT. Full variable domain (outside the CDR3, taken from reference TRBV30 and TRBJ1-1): SQTIHQWPATLVQPVGSPLSLECTVEGTSNPNLYWYRQAAGRGLQLLFYSVGIGQISSEVPQNLSASRPQDRQFILSSKKLLLSDSGFYLCAWSRAYRELGRWAFFGQGTRLTVV.

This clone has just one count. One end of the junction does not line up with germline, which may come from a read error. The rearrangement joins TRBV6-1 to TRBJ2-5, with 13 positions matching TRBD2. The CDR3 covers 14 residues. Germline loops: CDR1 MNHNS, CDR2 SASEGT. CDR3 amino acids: CASSDGTSGMRSDF. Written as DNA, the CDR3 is TGTGCCAGCAGTGACGGGACTAGCGGGATGCGTTCTGACTTC.

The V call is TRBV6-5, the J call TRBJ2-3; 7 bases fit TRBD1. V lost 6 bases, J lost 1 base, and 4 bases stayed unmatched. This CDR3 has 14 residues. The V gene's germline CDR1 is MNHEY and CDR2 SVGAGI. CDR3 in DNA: TGTGCCAGCAGCCCCGGACAGGGCACAGATACGCAGTATTTT. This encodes CASSPGQGTDTQYF.

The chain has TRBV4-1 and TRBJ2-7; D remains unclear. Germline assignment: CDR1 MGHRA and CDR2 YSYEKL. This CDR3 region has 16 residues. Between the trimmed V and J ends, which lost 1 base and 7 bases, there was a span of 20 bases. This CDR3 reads CASSQGLEAVPREQYF. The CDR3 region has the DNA TGCGCCAGCAGCCAAGGTCTAGAAGCAGTGCCCCGTGAGCAGTACTTC.

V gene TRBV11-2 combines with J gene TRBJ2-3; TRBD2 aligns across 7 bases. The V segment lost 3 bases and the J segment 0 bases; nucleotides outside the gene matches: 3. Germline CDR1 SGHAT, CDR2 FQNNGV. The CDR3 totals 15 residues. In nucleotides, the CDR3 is TGTGCCAGCAGCTTTAGCGGGTCTAGCACAGATACGCAGTATTTT. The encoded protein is CASSFSGSSTDTQYF. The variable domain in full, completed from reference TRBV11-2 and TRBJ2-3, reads EAGVAQSPRYKIIEKRQSVAFWCNPISGHATLYWYQQILGQGPKLLIQFQNNGVVDDSQLPKDRFSAERLKGVDSTLKIQPAKLEDSAVYLCASSFSGSSTDTQYFGPGTRLTVL.

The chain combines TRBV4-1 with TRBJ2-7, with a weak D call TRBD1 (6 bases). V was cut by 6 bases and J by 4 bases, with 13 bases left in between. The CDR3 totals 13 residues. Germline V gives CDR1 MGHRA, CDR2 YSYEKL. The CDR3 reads CASSPRQAYEQYF. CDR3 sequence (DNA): TGCGCCAGCAGTCCCCGACAGGCTTACGAGCAGTACTTC.

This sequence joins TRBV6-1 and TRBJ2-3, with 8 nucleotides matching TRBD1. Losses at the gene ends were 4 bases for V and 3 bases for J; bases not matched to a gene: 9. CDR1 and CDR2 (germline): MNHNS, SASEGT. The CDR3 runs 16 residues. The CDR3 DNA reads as TGTGCCAGCAGTGCCAAGTACAGGGGGTTTACAGATACGCAGTATTTT. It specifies CASSAKYRGFTDTQYF.

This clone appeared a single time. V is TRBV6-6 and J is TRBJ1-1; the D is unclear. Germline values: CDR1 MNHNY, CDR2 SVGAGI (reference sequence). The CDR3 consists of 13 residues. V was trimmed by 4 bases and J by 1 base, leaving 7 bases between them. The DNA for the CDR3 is TGTGCCAGCAGTTTTGCGGAGAACACTGAAGCTTTCTTT. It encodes CASSFAENTEAFF.

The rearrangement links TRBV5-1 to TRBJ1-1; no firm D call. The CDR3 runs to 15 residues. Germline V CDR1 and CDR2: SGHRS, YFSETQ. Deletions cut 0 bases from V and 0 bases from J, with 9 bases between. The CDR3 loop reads CASSLVGSLNTEAFF. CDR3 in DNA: TGCGCCAGCAGCTTGGTGGGCAGTTTGAACACTGAAGCTTTCTTT.